This TCR beta chain was found in a study of cytomegalovirus exposure and HLA in healthy donors (dated by TCRdb to about 2017). Concerning the study at large: In an earlier analysis of some 550 of the donors, 276 Gb of sequence data and 117 million unique TCR beta sequences from about 179 million T cells were reported. About 300 gigabases of sequencing data and approximately 92 million unique TCR sequences made up an early release that covered nearly 650 HLA-typed donors. Of the 398 genotyped donors, approximately 82% fell in the genetic ancestry cluster associated with self-reported Caucasian donors. The study aimed to test whether signatures of past pathogen exposure could be identified by cataloging public T cell receptors. Using immunosequencing, the study profiled T cell repertoires from approximately 700 subjects and related those repertoires to cytomegalovirus serostatus. In addition to the first cohort of 666 subjects, a separate validation cohort of 130 or so different subjects was used. To predict cytomegalovirus infection status, the study combined high-throughput TCR immunosequencing, statistical association of individual TCRs with disease status, and machine learning. To study patterns of TCR occurrence, a later analysis re-analyzed previously published TCR beta repertoires from hundreds of donors and added high-resolution HLA genotyping. Rather than drawing on any new phenotypic data, the later analysis identified candidate immune exposures from TCR beta sequences and the way those sequences occurred across donors. In an earlier analysis of a few hundred of the donors, high-throughput TCR beta sequencing was used to judge whether each TCR beta V gene segment behaved as functional or pseudogenic. Alongside the repertoire data, information on donor age, sex, ethnicity and CMV serostatus was compiled. A later genetic analysis took genome-wide SNP genotypes for about three fifths of the 666 donors and used that subset as a discovery cohort. All discovery cohort repertoires had been generated on a single sequencing platform. HLA typing covered class I and class II loci at four-digit resolution. Typing coverage differed by locus: A, B, C, DRB1 and DQB1 were typed in roughly 620-630 donors, DQA1 in about 510, DPA1 in 600 to 610, and DPB1 in just under 490. Because of strong linkage in the cohort, roughly five DR-DQ haplotypes were treated as single units for association and clustering. On average, roughly 250,000 unique TCR beta nucleotide sequences were sequenced per donor among a few hundred genotyped donors of the cohort, with 15% to 20% of those sequences being non-productive. Broad study findings and their caveats: While some public TCRs were present in many individuals, most TCR sequences turned up only very rarely across donors. In a later genetic analysis, a missense DCLRE1C variant was associated with V-gene and J-gene trimming of TCR beta chains, and the association was replicated in an independent cohort. Correlated functional status among segregating V segments might be attributable to linkage disequilibrium, but an unknown experimental factor could not be ruled out. The classifier was reported to diagnose cytomegalovirus status with high specificity and sensitivity in both the original cohort and the validation cohort. A later analysis found that most CMV-associated TCR beta chains appeared HLA-restricted, with HLA associations seemingly driven largely by CMV exposure. The study gave a list of about 170 TCR beta chains associated with cytomegalovirus. Immune exposure information for the cohort was limited to CMV serostatus. Several of the top co-occurrence clusters appeared to be linked to parvovirus B19, influenza, CMV and Epstein-Barr virus, according to a later analysis. Strong co-occurrence of HLA alleles, especially DR and DQ, made assigning TCR associations to individual alleles difficult. In a later genetic analysis, fewer N-insertions in productive TCRs were reported among donors in an Asian-associated ancestry cluster than the roughly 700-donor mean. The earlier analysis of around 600 of the donors excluded fewer than 20 rarely observed V segments, including chromosome 9 orphons, because counts were too low. In vitro tests confirmed that a few of the cytomegalovirus-associated TCR beta chains recognize cytomegalovirus antigens. In an earlier analysis of approximately 600 of the donors, most TCR beta V segments were observed in productive rearrangements about 87% or about 30% of the time, broadly matching IMGT annotations. In a later analysis, some 17,000 TCR beta sequences were associated with specific HLA alleles at a false discovery rate of 0.05. A further reported finding was that TCR beta sequences accurately predicted the HLA-A and HLA-B alleles for most subjects in the first cohort. Because the 87-base-pair reads could not distinguish some IMGT-functional V segments, including TRBV6-2 and TRBV6-3, those segments were excluded. In a later analysis, HLA-associated TCR beta chains showed more clonal expansion and lower generation probabilities than non-associated chains that were equally common. According to the authors, the approach could potentially be generalized to other disease states and immunological phenotypes. Roughly uniform sequencing depth across donors was assumed in presence/absence analyses, although this assumption may not hold. In a later analysis, TCR association rates were found to vary across HLA loci, with the most associated TCRs seen for DRB1 alleles and the fewest for HLA-C alleles. Because HLA typing was missing for some donors at each locus, association tests included only the typed subset. The sequencing pipeline was judged likely to have produced a cluster of highly shared sequence variants as a technical artifact. This cohort had only TCR beta chains sequenced, and the lack of alpha or paired-chain data limited which features could be detected.

Libraries were built with the immunoSEQ multiplex PCR assay. For the multiplex PCR, a mixture combining 60 forward primers for TCR Vbeta segments and 13 reverse primers for TCR Jbeta segments was used. The CDR3 region of rearranged TCR beta genes was amplified from genomic DNA with a multiplex PCR assay. Amplified TCR beta libraries were sequenced as 87-base-pair reads on the Illumina HiSeq System. On the authors' methods: Across the roughly 600 repertoires, a later analysis counted tens of millions of unique TCR beta chains, approximately 12 million of which were shared by at least two donors. Raw reads were error-corrected and collapsed into unique sequences by a nearest-neighbor algorithm in which closely related sequences were merged to remove PCR and sequencing errors. Alignment of CDR3 sequences to IMGT reference sequences was used to assign V, D and J gene segments. For a sequence to be retained, a match of at least six nucleotides was required to both a V gene segment and a J gene segment. Rearrangements were classified as productive when the CDR3 lacked stop codons and remained in frame with V and J, and all other rearrangements were classified as non-productive. Following IMGT convention, CDR3 was defined as the stretch from the second conserved V-encoded cysteine up to the conserved J-encoded phenylalanine. The earlier analysis of about 590 of the donors excluded sequences that lacked an unambiguous match to a single V gene segment. In an earlier analysis of almost 600 of the donors, a V segment was called functional when productive rearrangements were above 56.7%, and segregating when the standard deviation between donors exceeded 5%. A statistical classification framework was developed to diagnose cytomegalovirus status using the catalog of TCR beta chain sequences. In a later analysis, TCR nucleotide sequences were compared against IMGT/GENE-DB human TR gene sequences so that V and J genes could be assigned. The TCRdist pipeline was used in a later analysis to assign CDR3 sequences and most-parsimonious VDJ recombination scenarios. In a later analysis, each TCR beta chain was defined by its CDR3 amino acid sequence together with its V-gene family, and reads lacking a unique V-gene family were excluded. In a later analysis, 500 to 700 highly shared, low-generation-probability nucleotide sequences were removed to address suspected cross-contamination and a sequencing artifact. In a later analysis, a clonal expansion index for each public chain was calculated from normalized within-repertoire ranks of inferred template counts. A later analysis computed generation probabilities with a VDJ recombination model fitted to out-of-frame rearrangements, and checked the results against IGoR. In a later analysis, hypergeometric tests were used to score TCR-TCR, TCR-HLA and TCR-CMV co-occurrence, with a repertoire-size bias correction applied to TCR pairs. To estimate false discovery rates, a later analysis permuted the HLA or CMV assignments 20 times. In a later analysis, co-occurring TCRs were grouped with DBSCAN, and TCRdist sequence similarity was added when clustering was performed within HLA-allele-positive subsets. Repertoires with fewer than 30,000 or more than 120,000 public chains were left out of co-occurrence clustering, as were five repertoires with anomalous nucleotide sharing. Imported from immuneACCESS, the table was reduced by TCRdb to in-frame sequences with V and J called. These copies leave out some clones; in studies compared against another copy, an unresolved V gene accounts for under half, and the cause of the remainder is not known. V, J and clone size were drawn from that table, and D and trimming were deduced from the DNA. A total of more than 80,000 clones appear in this sample, about 76% of them only once. The top ten hold 5% to 7% of the sample.

Remarks on this clone: Its antigen has not been determined. No base qualities exist here, and no much larger clone lies one base off it.

The cohort comprised 670 or so healthy bone marrow donors. At the time of sampling, every cohort member was nominally healthy, though immune exposures that went unrecorded were likely present. The donor tested CMV seropositive and was one of the 289 seropositive cohort members. Each donor provided a peripheral blood sample, and peripheral blood mononuclear cells were used for TCR beta sequencing. The Qiagen DNeasy Blood Extraction Kit was used to extract genomic DNA from the blood cell samples. The CDR3 holds 16 amino acids from the cysteine to the phenylalanine. Only the CDR3 portion is preserved as DNA: 48 bases, with reading frame beginning at the first base. Per the germline V gene, SGDLS is the CDR1 and YYNGEE is the CDR2. V sheds 0 bases and J sheds 6 bases, leaving 18 bases between their ends.

Source material: PBMCs. The V gene is TRBV9 and the J gene is TRBJ1-1; the D gene assignment is ambiguous. This receptor was taken from a woman aged 45-65 years in good health and CMV-seropositive. The sequenced DNA: TGTGCCAGCAGCGTAGACCCCCGGGGTCGCTCCTCTGAAGCTTTCTTT. This sequence encodes CASSVDPRGRSSEAFF.